This T cell receptor beta chain was found in a study of blood T cell repertoires in COVID-19. The CDR3 totals 13 residues. In germline, CDR1 is SNHLY, CDR2 FYNNEI. V lost 6 bases and J lost 9; bases outside the gene matches: 5. Clones were sequenced by immunoSEQ multiplex PCR, and TCRdb holds only the in-frame ones, with some missing. The table shows over 150,000 clones, with 70% to 90% occurring only once. Input material: peripheral blood. V gene TRBV2 combines with J gene TRBJ2-1, with 10 bases fitting TRBD1. The receptor comes from a man aged 40-55 years with active or convalescent COVID-19. In DNA, the CDR3 is TGTGCCAGCAGGCGACAGGGGGCCGGTGAGCAGTTCTTC. Protein product: CASRRQGAGEQFF.